These 32 T cell receptor beta chains originate from one sample sequenced in a study of blood T cell repertoires in COVID-19. The repertoire was sequenced with immunoSEQ multiplex PCR; TCRdb's copy has only in-frame clones and lacks some. The repertoire holds under 200,000 clones, with around 86% as singletons. Sequenced input: PBMCs or T cells enriched from blood (not recorded which). Every receptor here comes from a man aged 40-49 years with acute COVID-19.

The CDR3 region is CASTLTAGVQETQYF. In DNA, the CDR3 is TGTGCCAGCACCCTAACGGCGGGGGTCCAAGAGACCCAGTACTTC. The chain employs TRBV6-5 and TRBJ2-5; the match to TRBD2 covers 7 bases. V lost 7 bases, J lost 1 base, and 9 bases stayed unmatched. The germline V gene encodes CDR1 MNHEY and CDR2 SVGAGI. The CDR3 sequence is 15 residues long.

The gene calls are TRBV19 and TRBJ2-1; 8 bases are shared with TRBD2. The germline CDR1 and CDR2 sequences are LNHDA and SQIVND (reference sequence). The CDR3 extends over 17 amino acids. J was trimmed by 0 bases and V by 0 bases; bases with no gene match: 4. CDR3 DNA: TGTGCCAGTAGTATAGACGCGGGGGGAAACTCCTACAATGAGCAGTTCTTC. Encoded protein: CASSIDAGGNSYNEQFF.

The chain links TRBV9 to TRBJ2-3, with TRBD2 as a possible D gene (5 bases). V was clipped by 3 bases and J by 8 bases, with 13 bases between them. This CDR3 has 13 residues. Germline V CDR1 and CDR2: SGDLS, YYNGEE. The CDR3, as DNA: TGTGCCAGCAGCGCAAGGGAGCTAGTTACGCAGTATTTT. The encoded protein is CASSARELVTQYF.

The chain employs TRBV7-2 and TRBJ1-2; perhaps TRBD1 as D (6 bases). Germline values: CDR1 SGHTA, CDR2 FQGNSA. Trimming left V 5 bases short and J 7 bases short, with 17 bases between. This CDR3 has 14 residues. This chain's CDR3 is CASSLNRESSGYTF. CDR3 DNA sequence: TGTGCCAGCAGCCTTAACAGGGAATCGAGTGGCTACACCTTC.

This clone is a singleton in its sample. The rearrangement links TRBV3-1 (or the pseudogene TRBV3-2) to TRBJ1-1; D remains ambiguous. The ends were cut back, 4 bases at V and 2 bases at J, with 14 bases in the middle. Germline CDR1 LGHDT, CDR2 YNNKEL (reference sequence). The CDR3 has 15 residues. The CDR3 bases are TGTGCCAGCAGCCCCCCGGGGAGGGTTAACACTGAAGCTTTCTTT. Encoded protein: CASSPPGRVNTEAFF.

The chain recombines TRBV28 with TRBJ2-3; no clear D gene. The CDR3 is made up of 12 amino acids. Germline assignment: CDR1 MDHEN and CDR2 SYDVKM. The V gene lost 7 bases and the J gene lost 9 bases, with 14 bases spanning the gap. The CDR3 is CASTPGTLTQYF. Written as DNA, the CDR3 is TGTGCCAGCACCCCGGGTACTTTGACGCAGTATTTT.

The CDR3 sequence is CASSVEGLAGGLRGQYF. CDR3 nucleotides: TGTGCCAGCAGCGTAGAGGGACTAGCGGGAGGGCTCCGCGGGCAGTACTTC. J is TRBJ2-7 and V is TRBV9; 16 positions match TRBD2. Trimming at V came to 0 bases and at J to 9 bases, leaving 9 bases not matched to a gene. This CDR3 contains 17 residues. Per the germline V gene, CDR1 is SGDLS and CDR2 is YYNGEE.

V is TRBV7-9 and J is TRBJ1-1, with 8 nucleotides matching TRBD1. From germline, CDR1 is SEHNR and CDR2 FQNEAQ (reference sequence). The V segment lost 1 base and the J segment 4 bases; nucleotides outside the gene matches: 2. The length of the CDR3 is 14 residues. The CDR3, as DNA: TGTGCCAGCAGCTTAGTACAGGGGGGCACTGAAGCTTTCTTT. Residues: CASSLVQGGTEAFF.

This clone appeared once. The V gene is TRBV5-6, the J gene TRBJ2-3; 8 bases fit TRBD1. The trim removed 3 bases at V and 4 bases at J, leaving 7 bases unmatched. Germline CDR1 reads SGHDT; CDR2 reads YYEEEE. The CDR3 covers 15 residues. This CDR3 reads CASSSGQGLSDTQYF. CDR3 nucleotide sequence: TGTGCCAGCAGCTCTGGACAGGGACTCTCAGATACGCAGTATTTT.

The DNA of the CDR3 is TGCGCCAGCAGCTCGTGGTCTAGCGGCAGCACAGATACGCAGTATTTT. This sequence encodes CASSSWSSGSTDTQYF. The chain is built from TRBV5-1 and TRBJ2-3, with 7 nucleotides matching TRBD2. V dropped 3 bases and J dropped 0; count of bases not matched to a gene: 7. This CDR3 comprises 16 residues. Germline V lookup: CDR1 SGHRS, CDR2 YFSETQ.

The chain employs TRBV7-3 and TRBJ1-1; D might be TRBD1 (6 bases). The CDR3 is 13 residues long. The germline V and J ends were trimmed by 5 bases and 3 bases, with 10 bases remaining between them. Per germline, CDR1 SGHTA and CDR2 FQGTGA. The CDR3 loop is CASSQAGDTEAFF. The DNA for the CDR3 is TGTGCCAGCAGCCAAGCAGGGGACACTGAAGCTTTCTTT.

V usage is TRBV4-1 and J usage is TRBJ2-7; weak D call: TRBD2 (6 bases). The germline gives CDR1 MGHRA, CDR2 YSYEKL. V lost 3 bases and J lost 0, with 9 bases in between. The CDR3 totals 14 residues. In DNA form, the CDR3 reads TGCGCCAGCAGCCAGAATAGCGGCTCCTACGAGCAGTACTTC. Translation gives CASSQNSGSYEQYF.

The chain employs TRBV3-1 (or the pseudogene TRBV3-2) and TRBJ2-1; possible D gene TRBD2, 6 bases. CDR1 is LGHDT and CDR2 is YNNKEL in the germline V gene (reference sequence). Trimming stripped 5 bases from V and 7 bases from J, with 15 bases between. This CDR3 is 14 amino acids long. CDR3 nucleotide sequence: TGTGCCAGCAGCTCGCGGGGTGGGGTGAATGAGCAGTTCTTC. This translates into CASSSRGGVNEQFF.

J is TRBJ2-1 and V is TRBV5-1, with 8 bases identical to TRBD2. Trimming cost V 3 bases and J 3 bases; bases outside gene matches: 2. The CDR3 runs 14 residues. In germline, CDR1 is SGHRS, CDR2 YFSETQ. The CDR3 region is CASSYGTSYNEQFF. CDR3 nucleotide sequence: TGCGCCAGCAGCTACGGGACTAGCTACAATGAGCAGTTCTTC.

The chain carries TRBV28 and TRBJ2-7; maybe TRBD2 (5 bases). Germline values: CDR1 MDHEN, CDR2 SYDVKM. This CDR3 has 12 residues. The V and J ends lost 7 bases and 0 bases respectively, with 7 bases between them. The CDR3 spells CASTGVSYEQYF. The CDR3 DNA reads TGTGCCAGCACCGGGGTCTCCTACGAGCAGTACTTC.

The rearrangement links TRBV11-1 to TRBJ2-2; D ambiguous. This CDR3 is 15 amino acids long. Germline values: CDR1 SGHAT, CDR2 FQDESV (reference sequence). V lost 2 bases and J 8 bases, leaving 15 bases between the germline ends. The CDR3 here is CASSLTPLSLGELFF. In DNA, the CDR3 is TGTGCCAGCAGCTTAACCCCACTGAGCTTGGGGGAGCTGTTTTTT.

Regarding this clone: The junction does not match germline at one end; this may be a read error. The rearrangement joins TRBV4-3 to TRBJ1-1; TRBD1 agrees at 8 bases. CDR1 is LGHNA and CDR2 is YSLEER in the germline V gene. This CDR3 has 15 residues. The CDR3 here is CASSQDGEQGERPSF. The CDR3 region has the DNA TGCGCCAGCAGCCAAGATGGGGAACAGGGGGAGAGGCCGTCATTT.

This chain links TRBV19 with TRBJ2-6; the match to TRBD1 covers 8 bases. After removal of 2 bases from V and 2 bases from J, the junction contained 2 bases not matched to a gene. The CDR3 is 16 residues long. The germline gives CDR1 LNHDA, CDR2 SQIVND (reference sequence). The CDR3 coding sequence is TGTGCCAGTAGTATAAACAGGGGGGCTGGGGCCAACGTCCTGACTTTC. Its protein product is CASSINRGAGANVLTF.

This chain links TRBV27 with TRBJ1-4, with D uncertain. Germline CDR1 MNHEY, CDR2 SMNVEV (reference sequence). V lost 4 bases to trimming and J lost 2 bases, with 8 bases between them. The CDR3 spans 14 residues. This CDR3 is CASSYLSTNEKLFF. CDR3 in DNA: TGTGCCAGCAGTTATCTGAGCACTAATGAAAAACTGTTTTTT.

The rearrangement links TRBV5-1 to TRBJ2-3, with 9 bases that match TRBD2. Per the germline V gene, CDR1 is SGHRS and CDR2 is YFSETQ. This CDR3 comprises 16 residues. Trimming took 0 bases from V and 3 from J; bases not matched to a gene: 5. The CDR3 coding sequence is TGCGCCAGCAGCTTGGTAGCGGGAGAGGGAACAGATACGCAGTATTTT. Amino acid sequence: CASSLVAGEGTDTQYF.

The CDR3 nucleotides read TGTGCCAGCAGCTCGGGGACAGGCCTCACAGATACGCAGTATTTT. Amino acids: CASSSGTGLTDTQYF. This chain uses TRBV7-3 with TRBJ2-3; 8 nucleotides align to TRBD1. The CDR3 has 15 amino acids. Germline V lookup: CDR1 SGHTA, CDR2 FQGTGA. With V trimmed by 4 bases and J by 2 bases, 5 bases remained unmatched.

The J gene is TRBJ1-5, the V gene TRBV2; 8 bases fit TRBD1. Trimming took 4 bases from V and 7 from J; bases not matched to a gene: 9. There are 15 residues in the CDR3. Per the germline V gene, CDR1 is SNHLY and CDR2 is FYNNEI. This CDR3 reads CASSAFDRGNQPQHF. In DNA, the CDR3 is TGTGCCAGCAGTGCTTTCGACAGGGGAAACCAGCCCCAGCATTTT.

J is TRBJ2-1 and V is TRBV18, with D maybe TRBD2 (6 bases). Germline V lookup: CDR1 KGHSH, CDR2 LQKENI. The CDR3 spans 16 residues. Trimming removed 3 bases at V and 0 bases at J, with 12 bases between. CDR3 coding DNA: TGTGCCAGCTCACCGGGCGGGGTGAGCTCCTACAATGAGCAGTTCTTC. Its protein product is CASSPGGVSSYNEQFF.

The chain couples TRBV4-3 to TRBJ2-1, with TRBD2 identical over 8 bases. With 2 bases clipped from V and 5 bases from J, the junction kept 5 bases outside the gene matches. Germline CDR1 is LGHNA and CDR2 is YSLEER. This CDR3 has 15 amino acids. In DNA form, the CDR3 reads TGCGCCAGCAGCCAACCGGGACTAGGTCACAATGAGCAGTTCTTC. It yields the protein CASSQPGLGHNEQFF.

V is TRBV6-6 and J is TRBJ2-7, with 7 positions matching TRBD1. Unmatched junction bases numbered 10, after V lost 5 bases and J lost 6 bases. The CDR3 has 14 residues. Germline loops: CDR1 MNHNY, CDR2 SVGAGI (reference sequence). The chain's CDR3 is CASSNRDSQREQYF. As DNA, the CDR3 is TGTGCCAGCAGTAACCGGGACAGTCAGCGCGAGCAGTACTTC.

The chain links TRBV6-2 or TRBV6-3 to TRBJ1-3; no definite D call. This CDR3 comprises 14 residues. V was cut by 2 bases and J by 2 bases, with 7 bases left in between. Germline assignment: CDR1 MNHEY and CDR2 SVGEGT. CDR3 sequence reads: CASSYGTAGNTIYF. DNA for the CDR3: TGTGCCAGCAGTTACGGAACAGCTGGAAACACCATATATTTT.

The V and J genes are TRBV28 and TRBJ2-2; D not certain. This CDR3 is 14 amino acids long. CDR1 MDHEN and CDR2 SYDVKM come from the germline V gene. V lost 7 bases to trimming and J lost 4 bases, with 13 bases between them. The CDR3 protein is CASIHRRSTGELFF. The CDR3 DNA reads TGTGCCAGCATCCATAGGAGATCCACCGGGGAGCTGTTTTTT.

This chain links TRBV9 with TRBJ2-5, with TRBD2 identical over 7 bases. The CDR3 sequence is 15 residues long. V lost 0 bases to trimming and J lost 0 bases; unmatched junction nucleotides: 2. From germline, CDR1 is SGDLS and CDR2 YYNGEE. The CDR3 DNA sequence: TGTGCCAGCAGCGTAGCGGGGACTAACCAAGAGACCCAGTACTTC. This translates into CASSVAGTNQETQYF.

The chain links TRBV5-4 to TRBJ1-1; 8 nucleotides match TRBD1. The CDR3 spans 13 residues. V lost 9 bases and J lost 5; bases outside the gene matches: 9. Germline V CDR1 and CDR2: SGHNT, YYREEE (reference sequence). The CDR3 DNA reads as TGTGCCACACAGGGGGGTAAAAGGACTGAAGCTTTCTTT. Protein: CATQGGKRTEAFF.

This clone was detected only a few times. The chain couples TRBV7-9 to TRBJ1-3, with D hard to call. There are 14 residues in the CDR3. V lost 3 bases and J 0 bases, leaving 6 bases between the germline ends. In germline, CDR1 is SEHNR, CDR2 FQNEAQ (reference sequence). Written as DNA, the CDR3 is TGTGCCAGCAGCTTCGAGGGCTCTGGAAACACCATATATTTT. It specifies CASSFEGSGNTIYF.

This clone was recorded only once. The gene calls are TRBV9 and TRBJ2-5, with D perhaps matching TRBD2 (5 bases). The CDR3 has 15 amino acids. The germline V gene has CDR1 SGDLS and CDR2 YYNGEE. The V and J ends lost 0 bases and 4 bases respectively, with 13 bases between them. The CDR3 spells CASSVEREEGETQYF. The CDR3 region has the DNA TGTGCCAGCAGCGTAGAAAGGGAAGAGGGAGAGACCCAGTACTTC.

Only one count was recorded for this clone. V usage is TRBV6-5 and J usage is TRBJ1-1, with D unclear. Trimming removed 0 bases at V and 11 bases at J, with 10 bases between. Germline CDR1 and CDR2: MNHEY and SVGAGI. This CDR3 comprises 12 residues. The CDR3 DNA sequence: TGTGCCAGCAGTTACTCGGGCACGGGGGCTTTCTTT. Translated: CASSYSGTGAFF.